Given below is one T cell receptor (beta chain) in context. The antigen is unknown. This CDR3 spans 15 amino acids. V was trimmed by 5 bases and J by 0 bases, leaving 13 bases between them. Germline CDR1 is SGHVS and CDR2 is FQNEAQ. This specimen belongs to a study of T cell responses to AZD1222 COVID-19 vaccine. Assay: immunoSEQ multiplex PCR; the TCRdb copy retains only in-frame clones and omits some. The sample lists around 130,000 clones; approximately 94% were seen once. Study-wide results and limits: Repertoires in all cases were sampled only once the peak T cell response had passed. Among AZD1222 vaccinees, only five or six were seropositive at baseline. Spike-specific TCR breadth and depth grew following two AZD1222 doses. Clonal diversity may have been underestimated, and the donors were mostly white British, with more females than males.

Sequenced material: peripheral blood, taken on day 0 of AZD1222 vaccination. The receptor's source is an adult in good health. The V gene is TRBV7-8, the J gene TRBJ1-1; no firm D call. The CDR3 is CASSAQQRLNTEAFF. CDR3 nucleotides: TGTGCCAGCAGCGCTCAACAGCGCTTGAACACTGAAGCTTTCTTT.